This T cell receptor (beta chain) appears in the sequencing data of a study of T cell responses to AZD1222 COVID-19 vaccine (dated by TCRdb to 2020 to 2022). As for the study more broadly: A total of approximately 250 trial participants underwent TCR sequencing, of whom 200 to 220 had received two doses of AZD1222 and roughly 26 had received two doses of the MenACWY control vaccine. Trial participants were enrolled by age into subgroups of 18-55, 56-69 and 70-plus years, and roughly 160, 29 and 62 TCR-sequenced participants, respectively, were included in these subgroups. What the research found in general, with its limitations: Because no day 14 peak-response samples were available, the repertoires could be characterized only after the peak T cell response. Only a handful of AZD1222 recipients were SARS-CoV-2 seropositive at baseline, limiting conclusions about previously exposed vaccinees. In the small 56-69-year group, the increase in depth fell short of significance, most likely because of low power. After two AZD1222 doses, spike-specific TCR breadth and depth were significantly higher than at day 0 and than in MenACWY recipients. Participants were mostly white British, with more females than males. The authors suggested clonal diversity may have been underestimated. Vaccine-associated CD4 TCRs spanned the whole spike protein, with dominant responses in regions 160-218 and 743-854. Reportedly, almost half of the unique spike-specific TCRs recognized epitopes lying outside the regions that are mutated in the B.1.351 and B.1.1.7 variants.

Reading the germline V gene gives CDR1 SGHRS and CDR2 YFSETQ. Trimming removed 2 bases from V and 4 bases from J, leaving 12 bases between the germline ends. The CDR3 measures 15 amino acids from cysteine to phenylalanine. The DNA shown is the 45-base CDR3, in frame from base 1. The intended sense of this specimen's time point label: about 28 days (+/-7) after the second vaccine dose. AZD1222 recipients with second doses at about 4 weeks or about 12 weeks were pooled, because spike-specific TCR depth and breadth did not differ between schedules. The vaccinee samples were drawn from two UK trials, COV001 and COV002, one of which was a single-blind randomized controlled phase 2/3 trial testing AZD1222 (ChAdOx1 nCoV-19) in healthy adults. For TCRbeta chain sequencing, PBMC samples were collected from trial participants at day 0 and at day 28 after the second dose. About this clone: Its antigen remains undetermined. No much larger clonotype is one base removed from it; base qualities were not supplied.

The CDR3 regions of human TCRbeta chains were analyzed by immunosequencing. The paper's data handling went like this. Repertoire TCRs were checked for matches against a reference library of SARS-CoV-2-specific TCRs that had been generated using the MIRA antigen-specificity platform. Breadth was defined as the fraction of unique TCRs that were SARS-CoV-2-associated. Depth was defined as the fraction of total T cells that were SARS-CoV-2-associated. Using the MIRA data, each spike-specific TCR was assigned both to the spike region to which the TCR was reactive and to a CD4 or CD8 class. Log10-transformed breadth and depth values were compared by one-way ANOVA with Sidak's multiple comparisons tests. In its TCRdb copy, this immuneACCESS table keeps in-frame sequences only and misses some clones. Where compared with another copy, unresolved V genes explain less than half of these, and the others have no known cause. V and J calls and clone size are as listed in that table; D and trimming were resolved from the DNA. Recorded for this sample are 150,000 to 200,000 clones; roughly 92% of them occurred a single time. Roughly 1.2% of the sample rests with the top ten.

The chain links TRBV5-1 with TRBJ2-2; TRBD1 is perhaps the D gene, given 6 matching bases. This receptor was obtained from an adult who received the AZD1222 COVID-19 vaccine. The sample here was peripheral blood, taken 28 days after the second AZD1222 dose. DNA sequence: TGCGCCAGCAGCTTCGAGGGGGAGAGCACCGGGGAGCTGTTTTTT. This yields the protein CASSFEGESTGELFF.